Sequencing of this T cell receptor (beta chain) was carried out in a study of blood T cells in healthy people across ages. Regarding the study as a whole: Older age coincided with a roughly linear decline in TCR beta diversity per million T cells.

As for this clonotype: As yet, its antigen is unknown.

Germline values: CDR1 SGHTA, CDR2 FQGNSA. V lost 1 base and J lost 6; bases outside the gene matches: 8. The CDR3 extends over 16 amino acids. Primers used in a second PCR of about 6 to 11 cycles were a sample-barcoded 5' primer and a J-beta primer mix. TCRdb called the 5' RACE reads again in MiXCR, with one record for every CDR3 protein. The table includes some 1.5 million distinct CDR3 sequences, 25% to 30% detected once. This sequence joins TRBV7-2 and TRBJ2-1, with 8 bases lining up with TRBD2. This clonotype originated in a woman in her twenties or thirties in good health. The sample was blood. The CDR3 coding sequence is TGTGCCAGCAGCTTAGGGGGGGTAGCGGGACTCAATGAGCAGTTCTTC. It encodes CASSLGGVAGLNEQFF.